This entry describes one T cell receptor (beta chain). These data are taken from a study of T cell responses to AZD1222 COVID-19 vaccine. Germline V lookup: CDR1 SGDLS, CDR2 YYNGEE. CDR3 size: 12 residues. Trimming stripped 5 bases from V and 6 bases from J, with 11 bases between. Sequenced by immunoSEQ multiplex PCR; TCRdb stores in-frame clones only, minus some. The sample carries around 110,000 clones, about 90% recorded once. Material: peripheral blood, obtained 28 days after the second AZD1222 dose. The clonotype originates from an adult who received the AZD1222 COVID-19 vaccine. V and J are TRBV9 and TRBJ1-2; D ambiguous. The chain's CDR3 is CASSTVGNGYTF. CDR3 sequence (DNA): TGTGCCAGCAGTACCGTGGGGAATGGCTACACCTTC.